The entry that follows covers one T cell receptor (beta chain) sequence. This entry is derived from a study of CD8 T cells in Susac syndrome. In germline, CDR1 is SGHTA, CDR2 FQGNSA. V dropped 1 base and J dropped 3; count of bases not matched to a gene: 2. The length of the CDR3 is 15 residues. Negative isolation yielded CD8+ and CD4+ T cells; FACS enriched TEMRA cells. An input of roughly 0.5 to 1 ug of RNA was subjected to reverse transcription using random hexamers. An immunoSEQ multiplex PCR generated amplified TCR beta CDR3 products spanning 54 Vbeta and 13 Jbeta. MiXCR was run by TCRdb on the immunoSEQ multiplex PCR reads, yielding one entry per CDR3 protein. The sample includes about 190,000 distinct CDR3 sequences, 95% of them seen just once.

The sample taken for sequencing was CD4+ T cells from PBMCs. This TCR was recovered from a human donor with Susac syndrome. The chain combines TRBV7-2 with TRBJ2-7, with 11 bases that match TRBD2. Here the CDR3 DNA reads TGTGCCAGCAGCTTAGTAGCGGGGGGGGACTACGAGCAGTACTTC. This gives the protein CASSLVAGGDYEQYF. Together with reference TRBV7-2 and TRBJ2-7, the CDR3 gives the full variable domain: GAGVSQSPSNKVTEKGKDVELRCDPISGHTALYWYRQSLGQGLEFLIYFQGNSAPDKSGLPSDRFSAERTGGSVSTLTIQRTQQEDSAVYLCASSLVAGGDYEQYFGPGTRLTVT.